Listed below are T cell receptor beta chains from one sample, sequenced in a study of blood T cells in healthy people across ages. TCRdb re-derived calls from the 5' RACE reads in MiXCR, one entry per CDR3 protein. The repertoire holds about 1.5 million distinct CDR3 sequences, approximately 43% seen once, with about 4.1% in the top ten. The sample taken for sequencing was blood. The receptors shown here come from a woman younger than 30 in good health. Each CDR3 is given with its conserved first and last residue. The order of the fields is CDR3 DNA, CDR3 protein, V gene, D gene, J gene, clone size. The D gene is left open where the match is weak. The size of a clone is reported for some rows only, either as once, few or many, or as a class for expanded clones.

TGTGCCAGCCGGAAGCGGCTAGCGGGGGGTAATGAGCAGTTCTTC,CASRKRLAGGNEQFF,TRBV2,TRBD2,TRBJ2-1,-
TGCAGTGCTACAGGGACAGGGGTAACCGCAGATACGCAGTATTTT,CSATGTGVTADTQYF,TRBV20-1,TRBD1,TRBJ2-3,many
TGCAGTGCTAGAGATGTGGGACTGGGAGATACGCAGTATTTT,CSARDVGLGDTQYF,TRBV20-1,-,TRBJ2-3,-
TGTGCCAGCAGCTTGGTCGTTCTAAGCTACGAGCAGTACTTC,CASSLVVLSYEQYF,TRBV5-5,-,TRBJ2-7,few
TGTGCCAGCAGAGGACTAGCGGGAGGCTCTGAGCAGTTCTTC,CASRGLAGGSEQFF,TRBV12-3/TRBV12-4,TRBD2,TRBJ2-1,-
TGCAGCGTTGAAGGTGGGAGGGCCGGAGATACGCAGTATTTT,CSVEGGRAGDTQYF,TRBV29-1,TRBD2,TRBJ2-3,few
TGCGCCAGTGGGACTAGCAGTGACGGTGAGCAGTTCTTC,CASGTSSDGEQFF,TRBV5-1,TRBD2,TRBJ2-1,-
TGTGCCAGCAGCTCCCCGACGGGTTTCACCTACGAGCAGTACTTC,CASSSPTGFTYEQYF,TRBV7-9,-,TRBJ2-7,once
TGTGCCAGCAGGAGGGGAGGGAACAGGGAGATTGAAGGCATTGAAGTGTCTGGGGCCAACGTCCTGACTTTC,CASRRGGNREIEGIEVSGANVLTF,TRBV21-1,-,TRBJ2-6,few
TGTGCCAGCAGAAGACTCGGACAGGGACAGTTGTATGGCTACACCTTC,CASRRLGQGQLYGYTF,TRBV5-5,TRBD1,TRBJ1-2,few
TGTGCCAGCAGCACCCTCCAGGGGAGACGGAACTATGGCTACACCTTC,CASSTLQGRRNYGYTF,TRBV13,-,TRBJ1-2,-
TGTGCCAGCAGTTTTTCTAGCGGGATAGACAATGAGCAGTTCTTC,CASSFSSGIDNEQFF,TRBV27,TRBD2,TRBJ2-1,-
TGTGCCAGCAGCTTAGCGGCCGGGGAACAGTATGAGCAGTTCTTC,CASSLAAGEQYEQFF,TRBV7-8,-,TRBJ2-1,few
TGTGCCAGCAGCCCATCGGGGTCTAGCACAGATGTGCAGTATTTC,CASSPSGSSTDVQYF,TRBV12-3/TRBV12-4,-,TRBJ2-3,-
TGTGCCAGCAGTTATGGACAGGCCCAAGAGACCCAGTACTTC,CASSYGQAQETQYF,TRBV12-3/TRBV12-4,TRBD1,TRBJ2-5,-
TGTGCCAGCAGCCAAGTACCCCTTGGGGGAGAGGTGGGTGAGCAGTACTTC,CASSQVPLGGEVGEQYF,TRBV3-1,-,TRBJ2-5,-
TGTGCCAGCAGAAAGGGGGGCAATGAGCAGTTCTTC,CASRKGGNEQFF,TRBV3-1,-,TRBJ2-1,few
TGTGCCAGCAGTTCTGGACTAGCGGGAGTCCGGGAGCAGTTCTTC,CASSSGLAGVREQFF,TRBV7-2,TRBD2,TRBJ2-1,few
TGCAGCGTGGGCGGTTCAGCGGACAGACCCTACGAGCAGTACTTC,CSVGGSADRPYEQYF,TRBV29-1,-,TRBJ2-7,-
TGCGCCAGCAGCTTCTTCCGAGGGACGGGACTAGGCTCCTACGAGCAGTACTTC,CASSFFRGTGLGSYEQYF,TRBV5-1,TRBD2,TRBJ2-7,-
TGCAGCGTTGTCCGAGGTGGTAACTATGGCTACACCTTC,CSVVRGGNYGYTF,TRBV29-1,-,TRBJ1-2,once
TGTGCCAGCGCTATAGCGGGGGATTTCTACAATGAGCAGTTCTTC,CASAIAGDFYNEQFF,TRBV27,TRBD2,TRBJ2-1,once
TGTGCCAGCCGGGACTGGAACAATGAGCAGTACTTC,CASRDWNNEQYF,TRBV28,-,TRBJ2-5,-
TGTGCCAGCAGTTACTCACTAGCGGGGTCCCAGTTTCTGTTCTTC,CASSYSLAGSQFLFF,TRBV6-2/TRBV6-3,TRBD2,TRBJ2-1,few
TGCAGTGCTAGAGATCCCCCCTACTCCTACAATGAGCAGTTCTTC,CSARDPPYSYNEQFF,TRBV20-1,-,TRBJ2-1,few
TGTGCCAGCAGCCAAGATCCGACAGGGACTGAGACCCAGTACTTC,CASSQDPTGTETQYF,TRBV14,-,TRBJ2-5,few
TGTGCCAGCAGCATAGGACTAGCGGGAGTAGGTTGGAATGAGCAGTTCTTC,CASSIGLAGVGWNEQFF,TRBV7-3,TRBD2,TRBJ2-1,-